The present TCR beta chain was sequenced within a study of immune evolution from preneoplasia to lung adenocarcinoma. In germline, CDR1 is LNHDA, CDR2 SQIVND (reference sequence). This CDR3 is 16 amino acids long. V lost 3 bases and J 1 base, leaving 13 bases between the germline ends. Measured with immunoSEQ multiplex PCR; TCRdb has only the in-frame clones, and not every one. The table includes under 6,000 clones, approximately 83% detected once. Sequenced input: FFPE atypical adenomatous hyperplasia tissue from the lung. Subset defined: atypical adenomatous hyperplasia (AAH), lung preneoplasia. The sequence was obtained from a person in their 70s with lung adenocarcinoma. This chain uses TRBV19 with TRBJ1-5, with no clear D. CDR3 amino acids: CASSMTAVWSNQPQHF. The CDR3 DNA follows: TGTGCCAGTAGTATGACGGCGGTTTGGAGCAATCAGCCCCAGCATTTT.